This T cell receptor (beta chain) was captured in a study of human T cells and chemical hapten exposure. Findings and caveats of the study: Expanded TCRs formed significantly more large CDR3 similarity clusters than controls.

Noted time point: patch test 3, about 24 weeks after DPC sensitization. Treatment: therapeutic diphenylcyclopropenone sensitization with weekly scalp DPC. Researchers sampled blood before each patch test went on. As processed by the authors: A per-sample median of 95,638 TCRs was observed, with a range of roughly 20,000 to 690,600. TCRdb re-called the RACE reads through MiXCR, storing one row per CDR3 protein. The V and J calls and clone size come from TCRdb's table, not from the authors' own analysis. This sample has around 130,000 distinct CDR3 sequences, with approximately 10% found just once. This clonotype was detected only a few times. What it binds is not known. Germline CDR1 is DFQATT and CDR2 is SNEGSKA (reference sequence). This CDR3 comprises 11 residues.

This sample comprised whole blood, obtained in connection with sensitization to the hapten diphenylcyclopropenone (DPC). This sequence was found in a woman in her fifties or sixties with alopecia areata. Some clones in this sample may be carry-over from other donors' samples. The chain links TRBV20-1 to TRBJ2-5; D tentatively reads TRBD1 or TRBD2 (5 bases each). CDR3 DNA: TGCAGCGAGGGGCAGGGAAAGACCCAGTACTTC. It specifies CSEGQGKTQYF.